This T cell receptor beta chain was obtained from a study of Ad26.COV2.S vaccination and SARS-CoV-2 variants. Treatment meaning: 15 to 20 received Ad26.COV2.S at low or high dose, single or two shots; a few received placebo; per-sample allocation not given. Day 63 after the first vaccine or placebo injection was the time point for sampling. As its vector, the vaccine had Ad26, which expressed Wuhan-strain SARS-CoV-2 spike. This table comes from immunoSEQ multiplex PCR, and its TCRdb copy is limited to in-frame clones, with some not included. The data hold 360,000 or so clones, with about nine tenths observed a single time. The V and J ends lost 5 bases and 3 bases respectively, with 15 bases between them. Germline CDR1 reads SGHTA; CDR2 reads FQGNSA. This CDR3 comprises 15 residues.

This sequence originates from a person aged 18-65 years who received the Ad26.COV2.S COVID-19 vaccine or a placebo. The V gene is TRBV7-2, the J gene TRBJ2-3; D is undetermined. Sample: peripheral blood, taken in a trial of Ad26.COV2.S vaccine versus placebo. The CDR3 sequence: CASSQQLRPTDTQYF. The CDR3 region has the DNA TGTGCCAGCAGCCAACAGTTAAGACCAACAGATACGCAGTATTTT.